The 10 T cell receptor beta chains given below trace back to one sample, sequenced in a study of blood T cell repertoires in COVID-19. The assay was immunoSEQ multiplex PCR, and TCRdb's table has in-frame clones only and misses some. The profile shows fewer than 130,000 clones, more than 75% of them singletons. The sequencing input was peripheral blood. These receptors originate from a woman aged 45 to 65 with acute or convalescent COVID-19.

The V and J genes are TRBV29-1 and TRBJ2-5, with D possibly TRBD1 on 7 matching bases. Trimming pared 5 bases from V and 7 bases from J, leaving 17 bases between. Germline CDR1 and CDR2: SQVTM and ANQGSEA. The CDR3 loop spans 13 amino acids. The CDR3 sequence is CSVSTGMGGTQYF. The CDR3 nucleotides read TGCAGCGTTTCGACAGGGATGGGAGGGACCCAGTACTTC.

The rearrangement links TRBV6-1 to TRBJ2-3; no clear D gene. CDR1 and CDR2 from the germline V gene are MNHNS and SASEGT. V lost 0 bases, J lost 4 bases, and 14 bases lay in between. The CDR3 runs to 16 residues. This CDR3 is CASSEALLPPSDTQYF. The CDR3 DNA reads TGTGCCAGCAGTGAAGCACTATTGCCCCCCTCAGATACGCAGTATTTT.

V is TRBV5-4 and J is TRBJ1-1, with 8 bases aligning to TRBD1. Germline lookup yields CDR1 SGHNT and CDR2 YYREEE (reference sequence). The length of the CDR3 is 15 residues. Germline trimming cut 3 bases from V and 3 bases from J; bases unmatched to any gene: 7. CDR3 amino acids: CASSSRDRWDTEAFF. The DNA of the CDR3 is TGTGCCAGCAGCTCCAGGGACAGGTGGGACACTGAAGCTTTCTTT.

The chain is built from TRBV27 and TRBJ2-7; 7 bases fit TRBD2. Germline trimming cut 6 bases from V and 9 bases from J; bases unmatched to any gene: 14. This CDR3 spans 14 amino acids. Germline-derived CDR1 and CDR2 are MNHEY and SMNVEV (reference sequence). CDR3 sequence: CASRSGLVLSRQYF. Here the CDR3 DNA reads TGTGCCAGCAGGAGCGGACTAGTGCTATCAAGGCAGTACTTC.

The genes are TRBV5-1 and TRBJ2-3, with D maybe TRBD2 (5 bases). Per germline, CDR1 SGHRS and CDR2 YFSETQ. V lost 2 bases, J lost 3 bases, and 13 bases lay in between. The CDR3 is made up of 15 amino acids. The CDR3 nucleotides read TGCGCCAGCAGCTTCGAGGGCCGATTGACAGATACGCAGTATTTT. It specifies CASSFEGRLTDTQYF.

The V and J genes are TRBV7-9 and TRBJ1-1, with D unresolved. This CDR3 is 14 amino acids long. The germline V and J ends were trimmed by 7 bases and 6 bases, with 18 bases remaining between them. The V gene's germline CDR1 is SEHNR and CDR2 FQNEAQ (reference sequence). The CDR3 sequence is CASTLTAETAEAFF. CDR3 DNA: TGTGCCAGCACCCTAACAGCCGAAACCGCTGAAGCTTTCTTT.

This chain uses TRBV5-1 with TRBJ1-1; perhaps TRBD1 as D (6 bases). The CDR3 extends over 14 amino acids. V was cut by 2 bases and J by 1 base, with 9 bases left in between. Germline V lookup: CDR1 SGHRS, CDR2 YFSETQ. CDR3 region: CASSFKGENTEAFF. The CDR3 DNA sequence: TGCGCCAGCAGCTTTAAGGGGGAGAACACTGAAGCTTTCTTT.

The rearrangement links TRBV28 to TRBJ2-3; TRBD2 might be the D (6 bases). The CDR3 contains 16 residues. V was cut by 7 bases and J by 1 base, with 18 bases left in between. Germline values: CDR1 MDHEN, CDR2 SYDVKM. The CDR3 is CASNPPAGGGTDTQYF. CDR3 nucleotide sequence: TGTGCCAGCAACCCCCCGGCGGGCGGGGGCACAGATACGCAGTATTTT.

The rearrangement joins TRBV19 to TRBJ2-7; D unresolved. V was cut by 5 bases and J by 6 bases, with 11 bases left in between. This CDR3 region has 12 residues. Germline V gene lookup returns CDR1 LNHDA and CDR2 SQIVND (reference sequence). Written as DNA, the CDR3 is TGTGCCAGTAGTCCCTACTTCGGCGAGCAGTACTTC. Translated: CASSPYFGEQYF.

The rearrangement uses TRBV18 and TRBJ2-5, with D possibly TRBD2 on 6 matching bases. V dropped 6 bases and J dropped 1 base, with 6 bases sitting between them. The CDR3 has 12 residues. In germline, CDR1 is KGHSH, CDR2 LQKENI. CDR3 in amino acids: CASSGGQETQYF. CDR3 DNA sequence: TGTGCCAGCTCCGGGGGCCAAGAGACCCAGTACTTC.